The 18 T cell receptor beta chains given below trace back to one sample, sequenced in a study of T-cell memory formation after mild COVID-19. TCRdb ran MiXCR on the 5' RACE reads and lists one entry per CDR3 protein. The table lists 200,000 to 250,000 distinct CDR3 sequences, 7.5% to 10% of them singletons, with roughly 3.5% in the top ten. Sequencing was performed on PBMCs or a T cell subset sorted from them (not recorded which). These receptors were collected from a man aged 18 to 29 who had mild COVID-19 (a few samples of this study predate the infection). Cell type and time point are not known.

This clonotype has at least ten counts. This chain connects TRBV30 to TRBJ2-6; D ambiguous. The CDR3 loop spans 17 amino acids. Germline-derived CDR1 and CDR2 are GTSNPN and SVGIG (reference sequence). With 1 base removed from V and 0 bases from J, the gap between germline ends came to 13 bases. In DNA form, the CDR3 reads TGTGCCTGGAGTGAGTCCTTAATTACCTCTGGGGCCAACGTCCTGACTTTC. Protein sequence: CAWSESLITSGANVLTF. The full variable domain, in which reference TRBV30 and TRBJ2-6 provide the parts outside the CDR3, is SQTIHQWPATLVQPVGSPLSLECTVEGTSNPNLYWYRQAAGRGLQLLFYSVGIGQISSEVPQNLSASRPQDRQFILSSKKLLLSDSGFYLCAWSESLITSGANVLTFGAGSRLTVL.

This rearrangement joins TRBV20-1 to TRBJ2-3; possible D gene TRBD1, 5 bases. The V and J ends lost 6 bases and 6 bases respectively, with 22 bases between them. The CDR3 loop spans 15 amino acids. From germline, CDR1 is DFQATT and CDR2 SNEGSKA (reference sequence). The CDR3 DNA is TGCAGTGCCCCGACTCCAACTACAGGCCGTGATACGCAGTATTTT. Protein: CSAPTPTTGRDTQYF.

V usage is TRBV6-5 and J usage is TRBJ2-1; D may be TRBD1 (6 bases). CDR1 MNHEY and CDR2 SVGAGI come from the germline V gene. V lost 7 bases, J lost 4 bases, and 17 bases lay in between. The CDR3 covers 15 residues. The CDR3 sequence: CASTRSRGLYNEQFF. In nucleotides, the CDR3 is TGTGCCAGCACTAGGTCCAGGGGCCTTTACAATGAGCAGTTCTTC.

The chain combines TRBV7-2 with TRBJ2-1; D is unclear. The germline V gene has CDR1 SGHTA and CDR2 FQGNSA. V gave up 3 bases and J gave up 2 bases, with 5 bases separating them. The CDR3 extends over 13 amino acids. CDR3 sequence reads: CASSFNAYNEQFF. The CDR3 nucleotides are TGTGCCAGCAGCTTTAATGCCTACAATGAGCAGTTCTTC.

This clonotype was detected a few times. The gene calls are TRBV20-1 and TRBJ1-1, with D possibly being TRBD1 (5 bases). Trimming pared 3 bases from V and 1 base from J, leaving 9 bases between. There are 13 residues in the CDR3. Germline V gives CDR1 DFQATT, CDR2 SNEGSKA (reference sequence). The CDR3 reads CSASPDRNTEAFF. CDR3 nucleotides: TGCAGTGCTAGTCCCGACAGGAACACTGAAGCTTTCTTT.

V usage is TRBV7-3 and J usage is TRBJ2-2, with 9 bases that match TRBD2. With V trimmed by 5 bases and J by 3 bases, 10 bases remained unmatched. The CDR3 runs 17 residues. Germline CDR1 reads SGHTA; CDR2 reads FQGTGA. The chain's CDR3 is CASSRGGAFLDTGELFF. CDR3 coding DNA: TGTGCCAGCAGCCGCGGGGGGGCCTTTCTGGACACCGGGGAGCTGTTTTTT.

In this sample, this clonotype turned up many times. The chain uses TRBV28 and TRBJ2-1; D uncertain. The CDR3 runs 11 residues. CDR1 and CDR2 (germline): MDHEN, SYDVKM. V was pared by 8 bases and J by 6 bases, with 8 bases between. CDR3 bases: TGTGCCAGCGGACGGATCAATGAGCAGTTCTTC. The encoded protein is CASGRINEQFF.

J is TRBJ2-7 and V is TRBV10-3; D may be TRBD1 (5 bases). Trimming cost V 6 bases and J 0 bases, with 12 bases left between them. The length of the CDR3 is 14 residues. The germline V gene encodes CDR1 ENHRY and CDR2 SYGVKD. CDR3 sequence: CAISPGSLSYEQYF. The CDR3 DNA reads TGTGCCATCAGCCCAGGGTCGCTCTCCTACGAGCAGTACTTC.

Remarks on this clonotype: A junction boundary mismatches the germline segment, possibly from a read error. The V and J genes are TRBV12-3 or TRBV12-4 and TRBJ2-7; D gene uncertain. This CDR3 has 14 residues. CDR3 amino acids: CASRLGVSYYEQYF. CDR3 nucleotides: TGTGCCAGCCGTTTAGGTGTCAGTTACTACGAGCAGTACTTC.

The chain recombines TRBV7-2 with TRBJ2-1; unclear D gene. V was pared by 1 base and J by 0 bases, with 28 bases between. Germline loops: CDR1 SGHTA, CDR2 FQGNSA. The CDR3 loop spans 22 amino acids. CDR3 sequence reads: CASSLGVSKADAFISSYNEQFF. As DNA, the CDR3 is TGTGCCAGCAGCTTAGGGGTTTCGAAGGCAGACGCTTTTATCAGCTCCTACAATGAGCAGTTCTTC.

This chain links TRBV15 with TRBJ2-5, with D hard to call. CDR1 is LNHNV and CDR2 is YYDKDF in the germline V gene (reference sequence). Between the trimmed V and J ends, which lost 3 bases and 3 bases, there was a span of 8 bases. CDR3 length: 13 amino acids. The CDR3 region has the DNA TGTGCCACCAGCAGGGGGTCAGAAGAGACCCAGTACTTC. Its protein product is CATSRGSEETQYF.

This clonotype was recorded many times. V and J are TRBV7-3 and TRBJ2-5; D may be TRBD2 (6 bases). In germline, CDR1 is SGHTA, CDR2 FQGTGA. CDR3 size: 15 residues. V dropped 5 bases and J dropped 5 bases, with 18 bases sitting between them. The CDR3 is CASSPAGGFGETQYF. CDR3 nucleotide sequence: TGTGCCAGCAGCCCCGCTGGGGGGTTCGGGGAGACCCAGTACTTC.

This rearrangement joins TRBV12-3 or TRBV12-4 to TRBJ1-6, with TRBD1 matching 7 bases. The J segment lost 11 bases and the V segment lost 6 bases, leaving 7 bases of the junction unmatched. This CDR3 has 13 amino acids. The CDR3 is CASSSRQGAPLHF. CDR3 in DNA: TGTGCCAGCAGCTCCAGACAGGGAGCACCCCTCCACTTT.

This clonotype was counted ten times or more. The chain carries TRBV19 and TRBJ2-3; D not resolved. The CDR3 runs 13 residues. The germline V gene encodes CDR1 LNHDA and CDR2 SQIVND (reference sequence). The V end was cut by 5 bases, the J end by 4 bases, with 10 bases between. The CDR3 loop is CASSRYIADTQYF. The CDR3, as DNA: TGTGCCAGTAGTCGGTACATCGCAGATACGCAGTATTTT.

This clonotype was seen a handful of times. V usage is TRBV7-2 and J usage is TRBJ1-6; D unresolved. Germline assignment: CDR1 SGHTA and CDR2 FQGNSA. The CDR3 extends over 18 amino acids. V lost 7 bases, J lost 0 bases, and 19 bases lay in between. The CDR3 spells CASKSHDWASSYNSPLHF. In DNA, the CDR3 is TGTGCCAGCAAATCACATGATTGGGCCAGCTCCTATAATTCACCCCTCCACTTT.

The rearrangement links TRBV6-5 to TRBJ1-3; D is ambiguous. Trimming left V 8 bases short and J 9 bases short, with 11 bases between. This CDR3 region has 11 residues. Per germline, CDR1 MNHEY and CDR2 SVGAGI. The DNA for the CDR3 is TGTGCCAGCTTCAGCGGACGCACCATATATTTT. It translates to CASFSGRTIYF.

This clonotype has a handful of counts. This rearrangement joins TRBV5-1 to TRBJ1-1; D is uncertain. Germline CDR1 and CDR2: SGHRS and YFSETQ. The CDR3 is 14 amino acids. V lost 0 bases to trimming and J lost 1 base, with 7 bases between them. CDR3 nucleotide sequence: TGCGCCAGCAGCTTGGACTCTACGAACACTGAAGCTTTCTTT. Translation: CASSLDSTNTEAFF.

At least ten counts were recorded for this clonotype. J is TRBJ1-5 and V is TRBV20-1; unclear D gene. CDR1 is DFQATT and CDR2 is SNEGSKA in the germline V gene (reference sequence). Trimming removed 0 bases at V and 4 bases at J, with 7 bases between. The CDR3 is made up of 13 amino acids. CDR3 sequence: CSAREGPNQPQHF. The DNA for the CDR3 is TGCAGTGCTAGAGAGGGTCCGAATCAGCCCCAGCATTTT.